The 12 T cell receptor beta chains presented below share a single source sample, sequenced in a study of shared clonotypes between healthy human individuals. Method: immunoSEQ multiplex PCR; TCRdb's copy keeps in-frame clones and lacks some. The sample has some 1.5 million clones, approximately 97% seen once. The sequencing sample was made of naive CD4+ T cells sorted from blood. The subset: CD45RA+ positively selected. These receptor sequences come from a man aged 25 to 40 in good health.

The chain recombines TRBV4-2 with TRBJ2-3; D might be TRBD2 (7 bases). With 6 bases removed from V and 2 bases from J, the gap between germline ends came to 12 bases. The CDR3 has 14 residues. Germline CDR1 is LGHNA and CDR2 is YNFKEQ. CDR3 in DNA: TGTGCCAGCAGACTAGGGGGGGTCACAGATACGCAGTATTTT. This encodes CASRLGGVTDTQYF.

V gene TRBV9 combines with J gene TRBJ2-2; either TRBD1 or TRBD2 may fit D (5 bases each). The CDR3 loop spans 20 amino acids. V was cut by 0 bases and J by 4 bases, with 25 bases left in between. Germline-derived CDR1 and CDR2 are SGDLS and YYNGEE. The DNA of the CDR3 is TGTGCCAGCAGCGTAGAGGGGAAGGCGGGTTGGGTCGGGACCACCGGGGAGCTGTTTTTT. Its translation: CASSVEGKAGWVGTTGELFF.

This CDR3 is CASSRSKKLFF. The CDR3 bases are TGTGCCAGCAGCCGCTCTAAAAAACTGTTTTTT. The chain employs TRBV21-1 and TRBJ1-4. TRBV21-1 is shown as a pseudogene. The CDR3 totals 11 residues.

J is TRBJ2-1 and V is TRBV5-8; D is unclear. The length of the CDR3 is 13 residues. Germline V CDR1 and CDR2: SGHTS, YDEGEE. V was trimmed by 2 bases and J by 8 bases, leaving 11 bases between them. CDR3 nucleotides: TGTGCCAGCAGCTTTTTAAGTTGGGATGAGCAGTTCTTC. The encoded protein is CASSFLSWDEQFF.

The chain recombines TRBV11-3 with TRBJ1-5, with 9 nucleotides matching TRBD1. Germline assignment: CDR1 SGHNT and CDR2 YENEEA. With 0 bases clipped from V and 0 bases from J, the junction kept 12 bases outside the gene matches. The CDR3 spans 20 residues. In DNA form, the CDR3 reads TGTGCCAGCAGCTTAGACGGGACAGGGAGCTTAGGACATAGCAATCAGCCCCAGCATTTT. This gives the protein CASSLDGTGSLGHSNQPQHF. The whole variable domain, remainder taken from reference TRBV11-3 and TRBJ1-5, is EAGVVQSPRYKIIEKKQPVAFWCNPISGHNTLYWYLQNLGQGPELLIRYENEEAVDDSQLPKDRFSAERLKGVDSTLKIQPAELGDSAVYLCASSLDGTGSLGHSNQPQHFGDGTRLSIL.

The rearrangement joins TRBV15 to TRBJ1-4, with TRBD1 as a possible D gene (5 bases). V was cut by 1 base and J by 7 bases, with 13 bases left in between. The germline V gene has CDR1 LNHNV and CDR2 YYDKDF (reference sequence). CDR3 length: 15 residues. CDR3 bases: TGTGCCACCAGCAGAGGGGGCAGCGCCTTTGAAAAACTGTTTTTT. It yields the protein CATSRGGSAFEKLFF.

The rearrangement joins TRBV15 to TRBJ2-7; TRBD1 aligns across 11 bases. Germline V gene lookup returns CDR1 LNHNV and CDR2 YYDKDF (reference sequence). The CDR3 length is 18 residues. Losses at the gene ends were 1 base for V and 3 bases for J; bases not matched to a gene: 11. CDR3 amino acids: CATSRVGMGTGGRYEQYF. CDR3 sequence (DNA): TGTGCCACCAGCAGAGTTGGAATGGGGACAGGGGGACGCTACGAGCAGTACTTC.

The CDR3 loop is CSVRGDTDTQYF. CDR3 sequence (DNA): TGCAGCGTCAGGGGGGACACAGATACGCAGTATTTT. V is TRBV29-1 and J is TRBJ2-3, with a possible D match to TRBD1 (7 bases). CDR3 size: 12 residues. Trimming shortened V by 6 bases and J by 2 bases, and 9 bases separated the two germline ends. Germline CDR1 SQVTM, CDR2 ANQGSEA.

The V call is TRBV5-4, the J call TRBJ2-6; D is unclear. Trimming removed 0 bases at V and 4 bases at J, with 8 bases between. This CDR3 spans 15 amino acids. The germline V gene encodes CDR1 SGHNT and CDR2 YYREEE (reference sequence). The CDR3 spells CASSLVGVGANVLTF. The CDR3 DNA reads TGTGCCAGCAGCTTGGTTGGGGTCGGGGCCAACGTCCTGACTTTC.

The rearrangement uses TRBV29-1 and TRBJ2-5, with D possibly being TRBD1 or TRBD2 (5 bases each). The V end was cut by 3 bases, the J end by 2 bases, with 22 bases between. Germline assignment: CDR1 SQVTM and CDR2 ANQGSEA. CDR3 length: 17 residues. CDR3 bases: TGCAGCGTTGATCGGGGTTTAGGGACCCTTGAACAAGAGACCCAGTACTTC. Its translation: CSVDRGLGTLEQETQYF. The full variable domain, completed using reference TRBV29-1 and TRBJ2-5, is SAVISQKPSRDICQRGTSLTIQCQVDSQVTMMFWYRQQPGQSLTLIATANQGSEATYESGFVIDKFPISRPNLTFSTLTVSNMSPEDSSIYLCSVDRGLGTLEQETQYFGPGTRLLVL.

V gene TRBV7-2 combines with J gene TRBJ2-7, with D hard to call. The CDR3 sequence is 11 residues long. Germline CDR1 is SGHTA and CDR2 is FQGNSA. V was trimmed by 6 bases and J by 5 bases, leaving 8 bases between them. Here the CDR3 DNA reads TGTGCCAGCAGTCCCCGGGACGAGCAGTACTTC. Amino acid sequence: CASSPRDEQYF.

This clone was seen only a few times. The same CDR3 is also encoded by other DNA sequences in this sample. The genes are TRBV5-1 and TRBJ2-7, with 12 bases fitting TRBD2. J gave up 3 bases and V 4 bases, and 2 bases lay outside the gene matches. The CDR3 is 14 residues long. The germline V gene has CDR1 SGHRS and CDR2 YFSETQ. CDR3 nucleotides: TGCGCCAGCAGCCCGACTAGCGGGAGCTACGAGCAGTACTTC. Its translation is CASSPTSGSYEQYF.